A selection of T cell receptor beta chains follows, all from one sample in a study of CD8 T cells in Susac syndrome. TCRdb called the immunoSEQ multiplex PCR reads again in MiXCR, with one record for every CDR3 protein. The table lists roughly 150,000 distinct CDR3 sequences, 95% to 96% of them singletons, with around 0.15% in the top ten. The sequencing input was CD8+ T cells from PBMCs. These receptors were collected from a human donor with multiple sclerosis. Each CDR3 is given with its conserved first and last residue. The order of the fields is J gene, V gene, CDR3 length, CDR3 protein.

TRBJ2-1,TRBV30,16,CAWSPRQLRVYNEQFF
TRBJ1-2,TRBV20-1,15,CSAIDRESVNYGYTF
TRBJ1-1,TRBV7-9,13,CASSSLPRWEAFF
TRBJ1-1,TRBV12-3/TRBV12-4,13,CATNTGSNTEAFF
TRBJ1-4,TRBV4-1,15,CASSLRQATNEKLFF
TRBJ2-7,TRBV27,13,CASSLNDRDEQYF
TRBJ1-2,TRBV29-1,13,CSVDQGSEDGYTF
TRBJ2-1,TRBV12-3/TRBV12-4,14,CASSPQGSPDEQFF
TRBJ2-1,TRBV20-1,17,CSAREGERDGTYNEQFF
TRBJ2-7,TRBV13,15,CASSGGPGQGPKQYF
TRBJ2-1,TRBV30,14,CAWSVLGGGNEQFF
TRBJ2-7,TRBV11-2,13,CASSLDASYEQYF
TRBJ2-7,TRBV9,14,CASSVAGGTYEQYF
TRBJ2-1,TRBV12-3/TRBV12-4,15,CASSQGTSSYNEQFF
TRBJ2-4,TRBV20-1,12,CSARDGPNIQYF
TRBJ2-3,TRBV2,17,CASSAPLAGGPTDTQYF
TRBJ2-6,TRBV25-1,18,CASRGFGTGGGGANVLTF
TRBJ2-1,TRBV18,15,CASSPKETGGDEQFF
TRBJ2-1,TRBV4-1,14,CASSLAGDNNEQFF
TRBJ2-3,TRBV20-1,20,CSASGTGTALISGGSDTQYF
TRBJ2-3,TRBV27,16,CASSAYSREPPDTQYF
TRBJ1-5,TRBV6-2/TRBV6-3,13,CASSYSPSQPQHF